This TCR beta chain was sequenced in a study of OX40 agonist ivuxolimab in advanced cancers. Deletions cut 5 bases from V and 6 bases from J, with 14 bases between. From germline, CDR1 is SGHTA and CDR2 FQGNSA. This CDR3 has 14 residues. Assay used: immunoSEQ multiplex PCR; TCRdb lists only in-frame clones, some missing. Here the sample spans about 77,000 clones, just under 90% being singletons. Study-wide findings and caveats: With doses of 0.1 to 3.0 mg/kg, CD4+ and CD8+ blood T cells had undergone clonal expansion by week 6. More expanded clones were found, on average, in CD8+ than in CD4+ T cells. The authors did not determine the antigen specificity of the expanded peripheral T cells.

Comment on this clone: The target antigen is unknown.

The sequences come from CD4+ or CD8+ T cells sorted from blood, collected in a trial of the OX40 agonist ivuxolimab. This rearrangement joins TRBV7-2 to TRBJ2-4; D perhaps matches TRBD2 (5 bases). The receptor was isolated from an adult with an advanced solid tumor such as melanoma, head and neck, liver or kidney cancer. DNA of the CDR3: TGTGCCAGCAGCCCACGGCCGGCGGGAAACATTCAGTACTTC. Residues: CASSPRPAGNIQYF.